Following are 8 T cell receptor beta chains from one sample sequenced in a study of blood T cell repertoires in COVID-19. The repertoire was sequenced with immunoSEQ multiplex PCR; TCRdb's copy has only in-frame clones and lacks some. The sample shows roughly 60,000 clones, 84% of them seen only once. Sequenced sample: peripheral blood. The origin of the receptors is a woman aged 55 to 70 with acute or convalescent COVID-19.

The gene calls are TRBV5-8 and TRBJ2-3; 14 bases agree with TRBD2. This CDR3 has 15 amino acids. Germline loops: CDR1 SGHTS, CDR2 YDEGEE. The J segment lost 6 bases and the V segment lost 4 bases, leaving 4 bases of the junction unmatched. The CDR3 loop reads CASSPGTSGGDTQYF. The CDR3 region has the DNA TGTGCCAGCAGCCCAGGGACTAGCGGGGGTGATACGCAGTATTTT.

The CDR3 DNA reads TGTGCCAGCAGTTCACGATCGGGTATGGGCTATGGCTACACCTTC. Its protein product is CASSSRSGMGYGYTF. The chain links TRBV27 to TRBJ1-2; unclear D gene. CDR3 length: 15 amino acids. Germline V gene sequence: CDR1 MNHEY, CDR2 SMNVEV (reference sequence). V was cut by 4 bases and J by 4 bases, with 16 bases left in between.

The chain employs TRBV14 and TRBJ1-2; maybe TRBD1 (5 bases). The V end lost 1 base, the J end lost 8 bases, and 11 bases lay between the germline ends. From germline, CDR1 is SGHDN and CDR2 FVKESK. The CDR3 is made up of 13 amino acids. The DNA for the CDR3 is TGTGCCAGCAGCCAAGGGACATCTCGCGGCTACACCTTC. Its translation is CASSQGTSRGYTF.

V and J are TRBV5-1 and TRBJ1-1, with 8 bases that match TRBD1. The germline V gene has CDR1 SGHRS and CDR2 YFSETQ. V lost 2 bases to trimming and J lost 3 bases; unmatched junction nucleotides: 9. CDR3 size: 16 residues. This chain's CDR3 is CASSLGQGGGYTEAFF. The CDR3 nucleotides read TGCGCCAGCAGCTTAGGACAGGGAGGGGGTTACACTGAAGCTTTCTTT.

The chain couples TRBV5-1 to TRBJ2-7, with 9 positions matching TRBD1. V shed 0 bases, J shed 5 bases, and the junction held 6 bases outside the gene matches. Germline CDR1 reads SGHRS; CDR2 reads YFSETQ. The CDR3 is 15 residues long. CDR3 region: CASSLDGQGSHEQYF. The CDR3 coding sequence is TGCGCCAGCAGCTTGGACGGACAGGGGTCCCACGAGCAGTACTTC. Looking up the rest from reference TRBV5-1 and TRBJ2-7 gives the full variable domain: KAGVTQTPRYLIKTRGQQVTLSCSPISGHRSVSWYQQTPGQGLQFLFEYFSETQRNKGNFPGRFSGRQFSNSRSEMNVSTLELGDSALYLCASSLDGQGSHEQYFGPGTRLTVT.

The chain is built from TRBV6-1 and TRBJ1-2, with 7 bases lining up with TRBD1. V lost 1 base to trimming and J lost 4 bases; unmatched junction nucleotides: 6. Germline V gene sequence: CDR1 MNHNS, CDR2 SASEGT. CDR3 length: 15 amino acids. DNA of the CDR3: TGTGCCAGCAGTGAAGTCACAGGGGTGAGCTATGGCTACACCTTC. It encodes CASSEVTGVSYGYTF.

The chain recombines TRBV7-6 with TRBJ1-1; a possible D gene is TRBD1 (5 bases). The germline V and J ends were trimmed by 0 bases and 1 base, with 9 bases remaining between them. Germline V lookup: CDR1 SGHVS, CDR2 FNYEAQ. This CDR3 has 15 amino acids. The CDR3 DNA sequence: TGTGCCAGCAGCTTAGCAGGTACAGGGAACACTGAAGCTTTCTTT. This sequence encodes CASSLAGTGNTEAFF.

This clone was found once. The rearrangement uses TRBV29-1 and TRBJ1-2; no firm D call. Trimming shortened V by 0 bases and J by 4 bases, and 9 bases separated the two germline ends. CDR3 size: 13 residues. In germline, CDR1 is SQVTM, CDR2 ANQGSEA. The CDR3 loop reads CSVEDPGSYGYTF. Written as DNA, the CDR3 is TGCAGCGTTGAAGATCCGGGGAGCTATGGCTACACCTTC.